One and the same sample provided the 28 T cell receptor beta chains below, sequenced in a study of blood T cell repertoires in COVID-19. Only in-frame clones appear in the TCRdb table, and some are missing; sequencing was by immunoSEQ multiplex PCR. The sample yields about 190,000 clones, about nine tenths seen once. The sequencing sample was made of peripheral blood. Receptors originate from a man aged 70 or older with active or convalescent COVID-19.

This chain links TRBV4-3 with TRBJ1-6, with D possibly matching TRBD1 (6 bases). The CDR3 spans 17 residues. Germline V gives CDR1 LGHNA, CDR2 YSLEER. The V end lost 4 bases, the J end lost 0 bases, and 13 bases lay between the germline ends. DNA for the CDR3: TGCGCCAGCAGCCGAACCCAGGGGAGCTCCTATAATTCACCCCTCCACTTT. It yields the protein CASSRTQGSSYNSPLHF.

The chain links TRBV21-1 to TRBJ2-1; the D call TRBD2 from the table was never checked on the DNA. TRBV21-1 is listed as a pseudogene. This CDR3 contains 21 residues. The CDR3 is CASSKVGGWLAGEMPYNEQFF. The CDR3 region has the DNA TGTGCCAGCAGCAAAGTTGGGGGGTGGCTAGCGGGAGAGATGCCCTACAATGAGCAGTTCTTC.

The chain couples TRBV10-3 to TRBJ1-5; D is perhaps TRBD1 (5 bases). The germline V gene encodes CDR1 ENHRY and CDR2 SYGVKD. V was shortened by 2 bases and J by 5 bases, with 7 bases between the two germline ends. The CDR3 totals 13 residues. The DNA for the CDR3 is TGTGCCATCAGTGAGACAGGAGATCAGCCCCAGCATTTT. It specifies CAISETGDQPQHF.

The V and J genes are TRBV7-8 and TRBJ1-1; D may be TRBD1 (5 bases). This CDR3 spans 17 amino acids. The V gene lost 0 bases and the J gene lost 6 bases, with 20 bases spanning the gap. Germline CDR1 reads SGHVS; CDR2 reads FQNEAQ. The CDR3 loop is CASSLANGASVVAEAFF. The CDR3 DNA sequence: TGTGCCAGCAGCTTAGCAAATGGGGCCTCGGTAGTGGCTGAAGCTTTCTTT. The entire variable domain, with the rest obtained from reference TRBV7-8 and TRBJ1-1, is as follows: GAGVSQSPRYKVAKRGQDVALRCDPISGHVSLFWYQQALGQGPEFLTYFQNEAQLDKSGLPSDRFFAERPEGSVSTLKIQRTQQEDSAVYLCASSLANGASVVAEAFFGQGTRLTVV.

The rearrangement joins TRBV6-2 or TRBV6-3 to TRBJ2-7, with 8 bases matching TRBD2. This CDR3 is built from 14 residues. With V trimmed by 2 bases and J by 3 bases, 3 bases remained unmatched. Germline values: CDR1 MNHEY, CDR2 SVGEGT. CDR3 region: CASSYPGTSYEQYF. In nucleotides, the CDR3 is TGTGCCAGCAGTTACCCCGGGACTAGCTACGAGCAGTACTTC.

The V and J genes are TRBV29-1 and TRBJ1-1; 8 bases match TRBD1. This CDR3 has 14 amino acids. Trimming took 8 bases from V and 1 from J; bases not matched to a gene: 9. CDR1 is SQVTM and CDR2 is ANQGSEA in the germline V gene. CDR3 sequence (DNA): TGCAGCCCAAAATGGACAGGGAAGAACACTGAAGCTTTCTTT. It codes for CSPKWTGKNTEAFF.

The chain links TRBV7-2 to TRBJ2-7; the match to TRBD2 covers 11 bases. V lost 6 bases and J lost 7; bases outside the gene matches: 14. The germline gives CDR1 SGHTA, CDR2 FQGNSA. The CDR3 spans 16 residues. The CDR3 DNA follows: TGTGCCAGCAGTTTTGGACTAGCGGGTTCCACCAAGGAGCAGTACTTC. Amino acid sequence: CASSFGLAGSTKEQYF.

The CDR3, as DNA: TGTGCCAGCAGGCTTCAGGGGAACTATGGCTACACCTTC. Its translation: CASRLQGNYGYTF. The V and J genes are TRBV12-3 or TRBV12-4 and TRBJ1-2, with D possibly matching TRBD1 (6 bases). V lost 6 bases, J lost 2 bases, and 10 bases lay in between. The CDR3 contains 13 residues.

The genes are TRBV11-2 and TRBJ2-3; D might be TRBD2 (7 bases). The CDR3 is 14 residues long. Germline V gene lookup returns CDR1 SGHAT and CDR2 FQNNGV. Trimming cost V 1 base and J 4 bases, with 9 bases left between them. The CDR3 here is CASSLGGGPDTQYF. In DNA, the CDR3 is TGTGCCAGCAGCTTAGGCGGGGGCCCAGATACGCAGTATTTT.

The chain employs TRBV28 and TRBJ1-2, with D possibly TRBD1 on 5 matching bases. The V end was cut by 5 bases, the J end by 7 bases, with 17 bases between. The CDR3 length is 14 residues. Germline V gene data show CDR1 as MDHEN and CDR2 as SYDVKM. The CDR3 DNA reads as TGTGCCAGCAGTAACTCTGGGGGGAATCGTGGCTACACCTTC. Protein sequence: CASSNSGGNRGYTF.

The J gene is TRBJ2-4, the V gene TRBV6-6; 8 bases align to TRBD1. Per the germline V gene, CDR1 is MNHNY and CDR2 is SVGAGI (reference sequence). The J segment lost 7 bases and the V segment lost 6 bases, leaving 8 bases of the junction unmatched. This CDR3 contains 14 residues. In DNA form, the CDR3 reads TGTGCCAGCAGCTACCACCAGGGGGCGAACATTCAGTACTTC. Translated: CASSYHQGANIQYF.

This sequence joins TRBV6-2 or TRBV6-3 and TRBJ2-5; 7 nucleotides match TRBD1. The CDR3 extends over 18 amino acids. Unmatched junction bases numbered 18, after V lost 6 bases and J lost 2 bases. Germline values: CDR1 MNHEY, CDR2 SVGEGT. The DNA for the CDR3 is TGTGCCAGCAGCAGGGGGAGATCAAGAGGGACGGAGCAAGAGACCCAGTACTTC. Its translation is CASSRGRSRGTEQETQYF.

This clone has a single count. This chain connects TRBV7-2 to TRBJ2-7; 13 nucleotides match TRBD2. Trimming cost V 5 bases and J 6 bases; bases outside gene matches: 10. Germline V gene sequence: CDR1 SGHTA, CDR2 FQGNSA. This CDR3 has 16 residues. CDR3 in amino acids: CASSPRTSGSIFEQYF. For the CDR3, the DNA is TGTGCCAGCAGCCCGCGGACTAGCGGGAGCATCTTCGAGCAGTACTTC.

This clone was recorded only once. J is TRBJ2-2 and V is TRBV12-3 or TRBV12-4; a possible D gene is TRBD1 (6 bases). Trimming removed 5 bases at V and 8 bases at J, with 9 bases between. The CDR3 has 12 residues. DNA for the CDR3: TGTGCCAGCAGTGGACAGCGGGGGGAGCTGTTTTTT. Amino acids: CASSGQRGELFF.

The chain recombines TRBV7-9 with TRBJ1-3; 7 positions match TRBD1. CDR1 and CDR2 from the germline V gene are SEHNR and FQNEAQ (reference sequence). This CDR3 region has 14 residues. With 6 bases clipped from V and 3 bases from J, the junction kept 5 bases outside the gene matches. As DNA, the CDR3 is TGTGCCAGCAGAATACAGGGGCATGGAAACACCATATATTTT. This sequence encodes CASRIQGHGNTIYF.

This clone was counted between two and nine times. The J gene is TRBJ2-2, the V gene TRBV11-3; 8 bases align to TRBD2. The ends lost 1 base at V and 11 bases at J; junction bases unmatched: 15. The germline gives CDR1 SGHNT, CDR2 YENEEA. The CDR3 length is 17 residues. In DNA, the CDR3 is TGTGCCAGCAGCTTAGCAGATACGGGAGGGCCCTCTGGAGAGCTGTTTTTT. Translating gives CASSLADTGGPSGELFF.

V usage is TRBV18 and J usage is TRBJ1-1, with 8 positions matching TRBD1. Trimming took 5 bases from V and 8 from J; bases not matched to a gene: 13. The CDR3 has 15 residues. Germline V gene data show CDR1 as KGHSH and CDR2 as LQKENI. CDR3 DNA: TGTGCCAGCTCAACCGGGCTAGTGGACAGGGCGGAAGCTTTCTTT. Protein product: CASSTGLVDRAEAFF.

As DNA, the CDR3 is TGTGCCTGGAGTGTACAGGGCAATGAGCAGTTCTTC. Protein product: CAWSVQGNEQFF. The chain combines TRBV30 with TRBJ2-1; weak D call: TRBD1 (6 bases). Trimming shortened V by 0 bases and J by 6 bases, and 6 bases separated the two germline ends. Germline loops: CDR1 GTSNPN, CDR2 SVGIG (reference sequence). The CDR3 spans 12 residues.

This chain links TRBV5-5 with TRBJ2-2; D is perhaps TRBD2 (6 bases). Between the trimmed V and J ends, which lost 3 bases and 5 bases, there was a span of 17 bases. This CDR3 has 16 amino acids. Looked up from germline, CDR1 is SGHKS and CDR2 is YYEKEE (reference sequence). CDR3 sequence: CASSSWGLTLTGELFF. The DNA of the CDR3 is TGTGCCAGCAGCTCGTGGGGACTTACCCTAACCGGGGAGCTGTTTTTT.

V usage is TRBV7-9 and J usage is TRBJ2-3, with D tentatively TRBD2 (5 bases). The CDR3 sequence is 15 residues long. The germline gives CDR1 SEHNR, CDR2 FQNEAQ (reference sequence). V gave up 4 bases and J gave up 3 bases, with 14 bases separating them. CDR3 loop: CASSSPAGITDTQYF. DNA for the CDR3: TGTGCCAGCAGCTCGCCCGCGGGTATTACAGATACGCAGTATTTT.

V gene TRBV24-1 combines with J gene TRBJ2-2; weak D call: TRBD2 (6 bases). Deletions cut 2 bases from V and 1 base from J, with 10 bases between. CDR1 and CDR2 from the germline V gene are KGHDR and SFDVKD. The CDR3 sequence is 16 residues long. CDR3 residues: CATSDSGGKNTGELFF. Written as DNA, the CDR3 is TGTGCCACCAGTGATTCGGGCGGGAAGAACACCGGGGAGCTGTTTTTT.

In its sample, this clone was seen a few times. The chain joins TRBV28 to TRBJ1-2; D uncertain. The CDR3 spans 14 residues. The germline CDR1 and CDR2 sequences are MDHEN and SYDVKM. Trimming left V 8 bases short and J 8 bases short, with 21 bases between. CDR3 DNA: TGTGCCAGCGCCTTCCACGGGGTCCGCTCCGGCTACACCTTC. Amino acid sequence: CASAFHGVRSGYTF.

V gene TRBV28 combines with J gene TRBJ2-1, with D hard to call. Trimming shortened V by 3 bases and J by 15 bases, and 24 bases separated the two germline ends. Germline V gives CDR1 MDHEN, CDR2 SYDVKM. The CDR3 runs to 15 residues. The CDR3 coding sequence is TGTGCCAGCAGTTTGAGTACTGAACCTAGTTTCGATTGGTTCTTC. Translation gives CASSLSTEPSFDWFF.

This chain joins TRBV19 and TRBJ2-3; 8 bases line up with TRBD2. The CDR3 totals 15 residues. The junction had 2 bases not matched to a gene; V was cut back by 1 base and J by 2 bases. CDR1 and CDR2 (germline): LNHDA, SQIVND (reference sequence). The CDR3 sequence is CASSIVAGSTDTQYF. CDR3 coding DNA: TGTGCCAGTAGTATAGTAGCGGGGTCCACAGATACGCAGTATTTT.

The CDR3 DNA sequence: TGTGCCAGCAGTACGGACAGGGCGAGTTTCGAAGCTTTCTTT. Amino acids: CASSTDRASFEAFF. V and J are TRBV2 and TRBJ1-1; 8 nucleotides align to TRBD1. CDR1 is SNHLY and CDR2 is FYNNEI in the germline V gene. There are 14 residues in the CDR3. V shed 5 bases and J 8 bases; nucleotides not matched to a gene: 10.

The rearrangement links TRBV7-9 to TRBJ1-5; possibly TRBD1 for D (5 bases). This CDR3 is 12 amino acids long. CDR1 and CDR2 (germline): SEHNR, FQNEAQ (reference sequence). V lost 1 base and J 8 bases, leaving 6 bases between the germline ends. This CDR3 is CASSLGGEPQHF. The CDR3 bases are TGTGCCAGCAGCTTAGGGGGCGAGCCCCAGCATTTT.

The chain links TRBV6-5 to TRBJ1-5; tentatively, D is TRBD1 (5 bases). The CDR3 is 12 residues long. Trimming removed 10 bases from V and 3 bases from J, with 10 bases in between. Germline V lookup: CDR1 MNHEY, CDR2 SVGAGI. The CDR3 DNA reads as TGTGCCACCCGACAGTACAATCAGCCCCAGCATTTT. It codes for CATRQYNQPQHF.

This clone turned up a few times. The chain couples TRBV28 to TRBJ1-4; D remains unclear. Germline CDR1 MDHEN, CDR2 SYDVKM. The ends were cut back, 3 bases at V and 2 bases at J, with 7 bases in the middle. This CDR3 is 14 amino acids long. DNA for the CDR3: TGTGCCAGCAGTTTGGTGGGCACTAATGAAAAACTGTTTTTT. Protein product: CASSLVGTNEKLFF.